The clone carrying this TCR beta chain was counted ten times or more. Antigen specificity is unknown. The data are from a study of human T cells and chemical hapten exposure. Whole-study results and caveats: Unchanged with DPC sensitization were TCRs above 1 in 1000 frequency.

The time point was: healthy volunteer bleed at 6 weeks. Before extraction, the whole blood was not fractionated, and total RNA was taken from it. The library tagged each cDNA molecule with unique molecular identifiers. Authors' methods: Between about 23,224 and 750,000 TCRs appeared in each sample, and the median stood at 95,638. TCRdb used MiXCR to reprocess the RACE reads, holding one entry per CDR3 protein. These V and J calls derive from TCRdb rather than the authors' analysis. Of about 77,000 distinct CDR3 sequences in the sample, around 9.3% were seen once. The CDR3 runs to 14 residues. Germline-derived CDR1 and CDR2 are LNHDA and SQIVND (reference sequence). V was pared by 6 bases and J by 7 bases, with 16 bases between.

The clonotype was recovered from a female donor in good health. Some clones in this sample may be carry-over from other donors' samples. V is TRBV19 and J is TRBJ2-1; the D gene is possibly TRBD1 (5 bases). The sample comprised whole blood. The CDR3 coding sequence is TGTGCCAGTAGCCTAGTAGGGGTATCAAATGAGCAGTTCTTC. Its protein is CASSLVGVSNEQFF.